This T cell receptor beta chain was identified during a study of T cell repertoires in cytomegalovirus infection. General study results and limits: Across the ex vivo response, the dominant clonotypes were HLA-C-restricted CMV-specific TCR beta clonotypes.

This clonotype was seen a handful of times. The antigen is not known. TCRdb itself ran the reads through MiXCR, one entry per CDR3 protein. Of approximately 730,000 distinct CDR3 sequences in the sample, 25% to 30% were seen once. Trimming cost V 7 bases and J 5 bases, with 8 bases left between them. This CDR3 contains 12 residues. This clonotype originated in a human donor in good health (CMV status not recorded). Some clones in this sample may be carry-over from other donors' samples. The V call is TRBV12-3 or TRBV12-4, the J call TRBJ2-2, with D perhaps matching TRBD1 (6 bases). The sample here was cultured CD8+ T cells from PBMCs, taken from culture after CMV antigen stimulation. The CDR3 loop is CASTTGTGELFF. The CDR3 bases are TGTGCCAGCACCACAGGGACCGGGGAGCTGTTTTTT.